This TCR beta chain was sequenced for a study of T cells after yellow fever vaccination. TCRdb called the 5' RACE reads again in MiXCR, with one record for every CDR3 protein. The sample lists some 300,000 distinct CDR3 sequences, 7.5% to 9.5% seen once, with about 3.5% in the top ten. The germline CDR1 and CDR2 sequences are SGHTA and FQGNSA. The ends were cut back, 5 bases at V and 4 bases at J, with 17 bases in the middle. This CDR3 region has 15 residues. The material was CD4+ T cells sorted from PBMCs, obtained 5 days after the yellow fever booster vaccination. The TCR sequence derives from a man between 18 and 35 years old who received the YFV17D yellow fever vaccine. V and J are TRBV7-2 and TRBJ1-2, with D tentatively TRBD1 (5 bases). CDR3: CASSTIGQPSYGYTF. In DNA, the CDR3 is TGTGCCAGCAGCACAATTGGACAACCCTCCTATGGCTACACCTTC.